These 27 T cell receptor beta chains were all obtained from the same sample, sequenced in a study of shared clonotypes between healthy human individuals. Only CD45RO-negative cells positively selected for CCR7 counted as naive CD8 cells, so terminally differentiated effector memory CD45RA+ cells were excluded. The assay was immunoSEQ multiplex PCR, and TCRdb's table has in-frame clones only and misses some. The sample lists some 2.1 million clones, around 96% occurring once. Sequencing was carried out using naive CD8+ T cells sorted from blood. The receptor set was obtained from a man between 18 and 29 years old in good health.

The chain joins TRBV27 to TRBJ2-6; 8 bases map to TRBD1. This CDR3 has 19 residues. V shed 5 bases, J shed 1 base, and the junction held 13 bases outside the gene matches. Germline V lookup: CDR1 MNHEY, CDR2 SMNVEV (reference sequence). The CDR3 nucleotides read TGTGCCAGCAGTCCGTCCAGACAGGGGAAAGTGTCTGGGGCCAACGTCCTGACTTTC. Translation gives CASSPSRQGKVSGANVLTF.

This sequence joins TRBV27 and TRBJ1-5; D gene uncertain. Germline CDR1 reads MNHEY; CDR2 reads SMNVEV (reference sequence). There are 14 residues in the CDR3. V lost 5 bases, J lost 6 bases, and 14 bases lay in between. The DNA for the CDR3 is TGTGCCAGCAGTCTAGACGCGTTCTTTCAGCCCCAGCATTTT. It encodes CASSLDAFFQPQHF.

The V call is TRBV6-1, the J call TRBJ2-7, with 9 bases aligning to TRBD1. The CDR3 has 15 residues. The germline CDR1 and CDR2 sequences are MNHNS and SASEGT. Trimming at V came to 2 bases and at J to 2 bases, leaving 4 bases not matched to a gene. In nucleotides, the CDR3 is TGTGCCAGCAGTGAAAAATGGGACAGGGCCTACGAGCAGTACTTC. Protein: CASSEKWDRAYEQYF.

In this sample, this clone turned up a few times. This chain links TRBV2 with TRBJ1-1; perhaps TRBD1 as D (5 bases). The CDR3 sequence is 13 residues long. Germline CDR1 SNHLY, CDR2 FYNNEI. V was shortened by 6 bases and J by 8 bases, with 16 bases between the two germline ends. CDR3 coding DNA: TGTGCCAGCAGGCCTGCCGGGGGAGGGGAAGCTTTCTTT. It translates to CASRPAGGGEAFF.

About this clone: The same CDR3 can be traced to other DNA sequences in this sample. The V and J genes are TRBV7-9 and TRBJ2-7, with D unresolved. CDR1 is SEHNR, CDR2 FQNEAQ, per germline (reference sequence). This CDR3 is built from 14 residues. The germline V and J ends were trimmed by 5 bases and 0 bases, with 11 bases remaining between them. CDR3 bases: TGTGCCAGCAGCCCGCCGGACCGCTCCTACGAGCAGTACTTC. Residues: CASSPPDRSYEQYF.

The chain links TRBV4-1 to TRBJ2-7; either TRBD1 or TRBD2 may fit D (5 bases each). Germline assignment: CDR1 MGHRA and CDR2 YSYEKL. The germline V and J ends were trimmed by 1 base and 6 bases, with 16 bases remaining between them. This CDR3 is 15 amino acids long. CDR3 nucleotide sequence: TGCGCCAGCAGCCAAGTAAGCGGCAGGGCGGTCGAGCAGTACTTC. Protein: CASSQVSGRAVEQYF.

The chain uses TRBV15 and TRBJ1-5, with D perhaps TRBD1 (6 bases). Per germline, CDR1 LNHNV and CDR2 YYDKDF (reference sequence). The CDR3 sequence is 15 residues long. V lost 5 bases to trimming and J lost 7 bases, with 18 bases between them. This CDR3 reads CATSPPQGWRQPQHF. In DNA form, the CDR3 reads TGTGCCACCAGCCCCCCACAGGGTTGGAGACAGCCCCAGCATTTT.

The chain carries TRBV7-2 and TRBJ2-4; 9 bases agree with TRBD1. The CDR3 spans 16 residues. Germline V gene lookup returns CDR1 SGHTA and CDR2 FQGNSA. V trimming: 5 bases; J trimming: 0 bases; junction bases outside the gene matches: 5. The CDR3 bases are TGTGCCAGCAGCGAAAACAGGGGGCGAGCCAAAAACATTCAGTACTTC. Protein product: CASSENRGRAKNIQYF. Filled out from reference TRBV7-2 and TRBJ2-4, the complete variable domain reads GAGVSQSPSNKVTEKGKDVELRCDPISGHTALYWYRQSLGQGLEFLIYFQGNSAPDKSGLPSDRFSAERTGGSVSTLTIQRTQQEDSAVYLCASSENRGRAKNIQYFGAGTRLSVL.

The J gene is TRBJ1-1, the V gene TRBV4-1; TRBD1 matches at 12 bases. Germline CDR1 is MGHRA and CDR2 is YSYEKL. This CDR3 is built from 17 residues. Unmatched junction bases numbered 10, after V lost 3 bases and J lost 5 bases. The CDR3 DNA sequence: TGCGCCAGCAGCCACGTCCCGGGACAGGGGGCGAGGACTGAAGCTTTCTTT. Amino acids: CASSHVPGQGARTEAFF.

The chain employs TRBV5-5 and TRBJ2-7; no clear D. This CDR3 region has 12 residues. Trimming left V 2 bases short and J 6 bases short, with 9 bases between. Germline CDR1 and CDR2: SGHKS and YYEKEE (reference sequence). DNA of the CDR3: TGTGCCAGCAGCTTCCTTGCCCCCGAGCAGTACTTC. This gives the protein CASSFLAPEQYF.

This chain joins TRBV7-9 and TRBJ2-5, with unresolved D. The length of the CDR3 is 13 residues. Trimming stripped 3 bases from V and 5 bases from J, with 10 bases between. Germline lookup yields CDR1 SEHNR and CDR2 FQNEAQ (reference sequence). The CDR3 region is CASSLETPETQYF. The CDR3 DNA reads as TGTGCCAGCAGCTTGGAGACACCGGAGACCCAGTACTTC.

This chain uses TRBV6-5 with TRBJ2-1, with 8 bases matching TRBD2. CDR3 size: 15 residues. The germline V gene encodes CDR1 MNHEY and CDR2 SVGAGI. J gave up 5 bases and V 2 bases, and 5 bases lay outside the gene matches. The CDR3 nucleotides read TGTGCCAGCAGTTACGGACTAGCTAGTCACAATGAGCAGTTCTTC. Translation: CASSYGLASHNEQFF.

This chain connects TRBV6-5 to TRBJ2-1, with unresolved D. This CDR3 contains 11 residues. V was cut by 7 bases and J by 7 bases, with 8 bases left in between. Germline V CDR1 and CDR2: MNHEY, SVGAGI. Here the CDR3 reads CASINTNEQFF. CDR3 nucleotide sequence: TGTGCCAGCATTAACACTAATGAGCAGTTCTTC.

V is TRBV9 and J is TRBJ2-3; the match to TRBD2 covers 8 bases. The CDR3 is 15 residues long. V lost 3 bases to trimming and J lost 5 bases; unmatched junction nucleotides: 8. Germline-derived CDR1 and CDR2 are SGDLS and YYNGEE. The CDR3 DNA is TGTGCCAGCAGCGGGCCCGGGGGGGGGCAAGATACGCAGTATTTT. Translation gives CASSGPGGGQDTQYF.

The gene calls are TRBV27 and TRBJ2-6, with 8 positions matching TRBD1. The germline CDR1 and CDR2 sequences are MNHEY and SMNVEV (reference sequence). The CDR3 spans 18 residues. The junction had 6 bases not matched to a gene; V was cut back by 2 bases and J by 0 bases. The DNA for the CDR3 is TGTGCCAGCAGTTTACATGGGACAGGCCTCTCTGGGGCCAACGTCCTGACTTTC. Translating it yields CASSLHGTGLSGANVLTF.

The genes are TRBV4-1 and TRBJ2-5; 11 bases line up with TRBD2. Germline V CDR1 and CDR2: MGHRA, YSYEKL. This CDR3 is built from 15 residues. Trimming removed 1 base from V and 4 bases from J; junction bases left unmatched: 2. CDR3 protein: CASSQASGGIETQYF. The DNA of the CDR3 is TGCGCCAGCAGCCAAGCTAGCGGGGGGATAGAGACCCAGTACTTC.

The CDR3 nucleotides read TGTGCCAGCAGCTTATTTGCGGGGCAAGATACGCAGTATTTT. Translating gives CASSLFAGQDTQYF. The rearrangement links TRBV7-6 to TRBJ2-3; perhaps TRBD2 as D (6 bases). The V gene's germline CDR1 is SGHVS and CDR2 FNYEAQ. The V end was cut by 2 bases, the J end by 5 bases, with 11 bases between. The CDR3 consists of 14 residues.

Comments on this clone: The same CDR3 can be traced to other DNA sequences in this sample. The V and J genes are TRBV7-9 and TRBJ2-1; the match to TRBD1 covers 8 bases. Germline V lookup: CDR1 SEHNR, CDR2 FQNEAQ (reference sequence). This CDR3 has 15 amino acids. J was trimmed by 0 bases and V by 5 bases; bases with no gene match: 3. CDR3 in DNA: TGTGCCAGCAGCCCCGGACAGGGCTCCTACAATGAGCAGTTCTTC. Amino acid sequence: CASSPGQGSYNEQFF.

The chain links TRBV15 to TRBJ2-2; no clear D gene. Germline V gene sequence: CDR1 LNHNV, CDR2 YYDKDF (reference sequence). Trimming pared 6 bases from V and 4 bases from J, leaving 12 bases between. CDR3 length: 14 amino acids. CDR3 protein: CATSHRASTGELFF. The CDR3 DNA follows: TGTGCCACCAGTCATCGGGCCTCCACCGGGGAGCTGTTTTTT.

The CDR3 protein is CASSGENTEAFF. Written as DNA, the CDR3 is TGTGCCAGTTCAGGGGAGAACACTGAAGCTTTCTTT. This sequence joins TRBV19 and TRBJ1-1, with D possibly matching TRBD1 (6 bases). V was shortened by 8 bases and J by 1 base, with 8 bases between the two germline ends. Per the germline V gene, CDR1 is LNHDA and CDR2 is SQIVND (reference sequence). The CDR3 has 12 residues. Supplemented by reference TRBV19 and TRBJ1-1, the full variable domain reads DGGITQSPKYLFRKEGQNVTLSCEQNLNHDAMYWYRQDPGQGLRLIYYSQIVNDFQKGDIAEGYSVSREKKESFPLTVTSAQKNPTAFYLCASSGENTEAFFGQGTRLTVV.

The chain employs TRBV30 and TRBJ2-7; tentatively, D is TRBD2 (6 bases). CDR3 length: 14 amino acids. Trimming pared 4 bases from V and 3 bases from J, leaving 16 bases between. Germline CDR1 and CDR2: GTSNPN and SVGIG (reference sequence). The CDR3 spells CAWTQGGEFYEQYF. Here the CDR3 DNA reads TGTGCCTGGACCCAAGGAGGGGAATTCTACGAGCAGTACTTC.

V gene TRBV10-1 combines with J gene TRBJ2-7, with 10 bases identical to TRBD2. Trimming at V came to 4 bases and at J to 3 bases, leaving 9 bases not matched to a gene. CDR1 WNHNN and CDR2 SYGVQD come from the germline V gene (reference sequence). The CDR3 runs 16 residues. CDR3 in amino acids: CASSGSPSSGSYEQYF. The CDR3 DNA sequence: TGCGCCAGCAGTGGCTCCCCTTCTAGCGGGAGCTACGAGCAGTACTTC.

CDR3 amino acids: CASSQVGETDTQYF. The CDR3 DNA follows: TGCGCCAGCAGCCAAGTCGGGGAGACAGATACGCAGTATTTT. V gene TRBV4-3 combines with J gene TRBJ2-3; D possibly corresponds to TRBD2 (5 bases). Germline-derived CDR1 and CDR2 are LGHNA and YSLEER. The germline V and J ends were trimmed by 1 base and 3 bases, with 8 bases remaining between them. The CDR3 length is 14 residues.

V and J are TRBV9 and TRBJ2-7, with TRBD1 matching over 9 bases. The CDR3 length is 14 residues. Unmatched junction bases numbered 5, after V lost 1 base and J lost 6 bases. The V gene's germline CDR1 is SGDLS and CDR2 YYNGEE. The CDR3 here is CASSVSGQGVEQYF. CDR3 DNA sequence: TGTGCCAGCAGCGTATCGGGACAGGGCGTCGAGCAGTACTTC.

The chain combines TRBV7-2 with TRBJ1-6; TRBD1 might be the D (5 bases). Trimming pared 5 bases from V and 4 bases from J, leaving 9 bases between. Per the germline V gene, CDR1 is SGHTA and CDR2 is FQGNSA. This CDR3 spans 14 amino acids. The CDR3 loop reads CASSPQGYNSPLHF. CDR3 sequence (DNA): TGTGCCAGCAGCCCCCAGGGTTATAATTCACCCCTCCACTTT.

This chain joins TRBV2 and TRBJ2-1; D might be TRBD2 (9 bases). V gave up 11 bases and J gave up 6 bases, with 35 bases separating them. CDR3 length: 19 amino acids. Germline values: CDR1 SNHLY, CDR2 FYNNEI. CDR3 in amino acids: CAGRVGQVPTSGSGNEQFF. CDR3 DNA sequence: TGTGCCGGGCGGGTGGGACAGGTCCCTACTAGCGGGTCTGGCAATGAGCAGTTCTTC. The full variable domain, with the rest looked up from reference TRBV2 and TRBJ2-1, is EPEVTQTPSHQVTQMGQEVILRCVPISNHLYFYWYRQILGQKVEFLVSFYNNEISEKSEIFDDQFSVERPDGSNFTLKIRSTKLEDSAMYFCAGRVGQVPTSGSGNEQFFGPGTRLTVL.

V gene TRBV7-9 combines with J gene TRBJ2-5; either TRBD1 or TRBD2 may fit D (6 bases each). Trimming removed 3 bases from V and 5 bases from J, with 16 bases in between. CDR3 length: 15 amino acids. Germline loops: CDR1 SEHNR, CDR2 FQNEAQ (reference sequence). CDR3 amino acids: CASSFFGGAGETQYF. The CDR3 DNA sequence: TGTGCCAGCAGCTTTTTCGGGGGCGCGGGGGAGACCCAGTACTTC.